This T cell receptor beta chain was captured by sequencing in a study of cytomegalovirus exposure and HLA in healthy donors. The PCR made use of 60 Vbeta and 13 Jbeta primers. Assay used: immunoSEQ multiplex PCR; TCRdb lists only in-frame clones, some missing. The sample table sets out 100,000 to 150,000 clones. Note on this clone: The target antigen is unknown.

This CDR3 has 15 residues. In germline, CDR1 is SGHNT, CDR2 YENEEA. V shed 5 bases, J shed 7 bases, and the junction held 13 bases outside the gene matches. General study points: When analyzed later, a missense DCLRE1C variant was found to be linked to TCR beta V- and J-gene trimming. Earlier analysis looked at TCR beta V segments, and most were productive about 87% or about 30% of the time.

The V and J genes are TRBV11-3 and TRBJ1-2; 7 nucleotides align to TRBD1. The source material was PBMCs. The source of this sequence is a middle-aged man in good health and CMV-seronegative. The CDR3 is CASSLAKQGFSGYTF. The CDR3, as DNA: TGTGCCAGCAGCCTAGCCAAACAGGGGTTCAGTGGCTACACCTTC.